These 17 T cell receptor beta chains were sequenced from one sample in a study of human thymus T cells. Generated by immunoSEQ multiplex PCR, the TCRdb table keeps only in-frame clones and is missing some. This sample yields some 120,000 clones, of which around 94% are seen a single time; 0.02% to 0.025% belongs to the top ten. Corrective cardiac surgery supplied the resected thymus tissue. Sequencing was done on a sample of thymus tissue. Receptors originate from a boy under two years old with a congenital heart defect but otherwise immunologically healthy.

J is TRBJ1-1 and V is TRBV6-5; D not certain. CDR1 is MNHEY, CDR2 SVGAGI, per germline. Trimming pared 0 bases from V and 6 bases from J, leaving 8 bases between. This CDR3 has 13 residues. The DNA for the CDR3 is TGTGCCAGCAGTTACTCGAGGGCCGCTGAAGCTTTCTTT. Translated, it gives CASSYSRAAEAFF.

This chain uses TRBV5-5 with TRBJ1-2; D may be TRBD1 (5 bases). The germline V gene encodes CDR1 SGHKS and CDR2 YYEKEE (reference sequence). Trimming left V 0 bases short and J 2 bases short, with 14 bases between. The CDR3 contains 16 residues. The CDR3: CASSLAWGRENYGYTF. The CDR3 DNA sequence: TGTGCCAGCAGCTTGGCATGGGGGAGGGAGAACTATGGCTACACCTTC.

This clone was recorded once. The rearrangement joins TRBV29-1 to TRBJ1-2; 8 bases are a match to TRBD1. The CDR3 extends over 13 amino acids. Germline assignment: CDR1 SQVTM and CDR2 ANQGSEA. The J segment lost 8 bases and the V segment lost 7 bases, leaving 12 bases of the junction unmatched. The CDR3 sequence is CSAPSDRGWGYTF. CDR3 bases: TGCAGCGCCCCAAGCGACAGGGGATGGGGCTACACCTTC.

The chain carries TRBV28 and TRBJ2-2; 9 bases map to TRBD2. Germline V gene sequence: CDR1 MDHEN, CDR2 SYDVKM. Unmatched junction bases numbered 6, after V lost 7 bases and J lost 0 bases. This CDR3 contains 16 residues. In DNA form, the CDR3 reads TGTGCCAGCAACGCTAGCGGGACCGCGAACACCGGGGAGCTGTTTTTT. It yields the protein CASNASGTANTGELFF.

This rearrangement joins TRBV30 to TRBJ1-3; D perhaps matches TRBD1 (5 bases). This CDR3 is 15 amino acids long. V was pared by 0 bases and J by 3 bases, with 12 bases between. In germline, CDR1 is GTSNPN, CDR2 SVGIG (reference sequence). The CDR3 reads CAWSVRGDNGNTIYF. In DNA form, the CDR3 reads TGTGCCTGGAGTGTACGGGGGGATAATGGAAACACCATATATTTT.

The table lists this clone with a count of one. The chain recombines TRBV30 with TRBJ2-1; D is unclear. With 4 bases removed from V and 4 bases from J, the gap between germline ends came to 8 bases. Germline V gives CDR1 GTSNPN, CDR2 SVGIG (reference sequence). This CDR3 spans 12 amino acids. CDR3 coding DNA: TGTGCCTGGATTACCAGGTACAATGAGCAGTTCTTC. It codes for CAWITRYNEQFF.

The rearrangement links TRBV7-2 to TRBJ2-2; the match to TRBD2 covers 12 bases. V was clipped by 4 bases and J by 4 bases; unmatched bases: 10. Per germline, CDR1 SGHTA and CDR2 FQGNSA. The CDR3 is made up of 18 amino acids. This chain's CDR3 is CASSSLAGGPLGTGELFF. In DNA form, the CDR3 reads TGTGCCAGCAGCTCTCTAGCGGGGGGGCCCTTAGGCACCGGGGAGCTGTTTTTT. The full variable domain, rest sourced from reference TRBV7-2 and TRBJ2-2, is GAGVSQSPSNKVTEKGKDVELRCDPISGHTALYWYRQSLGQGLEFLIYFQGNSAPDKSGLPSDRFSAERTGGSVSTLTIQRTQQEDSAVYLCASSSLAGGPLGTGELFFGEGSRLTVL.

V is TRBV2 and J is TRBJ1-1; no clear D. V dropped 3 bases and J dropped 0 bases, with 11 bases sitting between them. This CDR3 contains 15 residues. CDR1 is SNHLY, CDR2 FYNNEI, per germline. CDR3 loop: CASSELTKMNTEAFF. In DNA, the CDR3 is TGTGCCAGCAGTGAGCTAACTAAGATGAACACTGAAGCTTTCTTT.

This chain connects TRBV11-2 to TRBJ2-3; D may match TRBD1 or TRBD2 (5 bases each). V was cut by 1 base and J by 0 bases, with 14 bases left in between. Per the germline V gene, CDR1 is SGHAT and CDR2 is FQNNGV. This CDR3 spans 17 amino acids. The DNA for the CDR3 is TGTGCCAGCAGCTTAGTTAGCCCGGGGCCTAGCACAGATACGCAGTATTTT. This codes for CASSLVSPGPSTDTQYF. The full variable domain, with the rest looked up from reference TRBV11-2 and TRBJ2-3, is EAGVAQSPRYKIIEKRQSVAFWCNPISGHATLYWYQQILGQGPKLLIQFQNNGVVDDSQLPKDRFSAERLKGVDSTLKIQPAKLEDSAVYLCASSLVSPGPSTDTQYFGPGTRLTVL.

This chain joins TRBV10-1 and TRBJ1-5; D is unclear. Trimming removed 11 bases at V and 6 bases at J, with 20 bases between. The length of the CDR3 is 14 residues. CDR1 is WNHNN and CDR2 is SYGVQD in the germline V gene (reference sequence). Here the CDR3 reads CAATQNRVGQPQHF. For the CDR3, the DNA is TGCGCCGCAACGCAAAATAGGGTCGGTCAGCCCCAGCATTTT.

This clone was detected only once. The chain employs TRBV28 and TRBJ1-1, with D perhaps matching TRBD1 (5 bases). CDR3 size: 12 residues. Deletions cut 5 bases from V and 5 bases from J, with 9 bases between. The V gene's germline CDR1 is MDHEN and CDR2 SYDVKM. This CDR3 reads CASSLRQTEAFF. As DNA, the CDR3 is TGTGCCAGCAGTCTACGACAGACTGAAGCTTTCTTT.

The chain joins TRBV5-4 to TRBJ2-2; 9 bases align to TRBD1. CDR3 size: 16 residues. The V and J ends lost 2 bases and 5 bases, in that order; junction bases with no gene match: 7. Per germline, CDR1 SGHNT and CDR2 YYREEE (reference sequence). This chain's CDR3 is CASSFGAGTGTGELFF. CDR3 in DNA: TGTGCCAGCAGCTTTGGTGCCGGGACAGGGACCGGGGAGCTGTTTTTT.

The gene calls are TRBV7-2 and TRBJ2-3, with TRBD2 matching over 8 bases. Unmatched junction bases numbered 14, after V lost 2 bases and J lost 4 bases. CDR1 and CDR2 (germline): SGHTA, FQGNSA. The CDR3 loop spans 18 amino acids. The CDR3 region has the DNA TGTGCCAGCAGCTTAAACCCTCACCGGGGGGGTGGGCCAGATACGCAGTATTTT. It is translated as CASSLNPHRGGGPDTQYF.

The genes are TRBV27 and TRBJ2-1; 11 bases are shared with TRBD2. Germline CDR1 and CDR2: MNHEY and SMNVEV (reference sequence). V lost 2 bases to trimming and J lost 6 bases; unmatched junction nucleotides: 6. There are 16 residues in the CDR3. This chain's CDR3 is CASSLGLAGGSNEQFF. The CDR3 DNA follows: TGTGCCAGCAGTTTAGGGCTAGCGGGGGGATCCAATGAGCAGTTCTTC.

In its sample, this clone was seen once. This chain joins TRBV2 and TRBJ1-1; no clear D gene. Trimming pared 5 bases from V and 1 base from J, leaving 8 bases between. Germline V gene data show CDR1 as SNHLY and CDR2 as FYNNEI. The CDR3 is 13 amino acids. The CDR3 nucleotides read TGTGCCAGCAGTCCCACGCAGAACACTGAAGCTTTCTTT. Protein: CASSPTQNTEAFF.

The chain has TRBV7-8 and TRBJ2-5; possible D gene TRBD2, 5 bases. This CDR3 has 15 amino acids. With 1 base removed from V and 5 bases from J, the gap between germline ends came to 14 bases. Germline V gene lookup returns CDR1 SGHVS and CDR2 FQNEAQ. The CDR3 bases are TGTGCCAGCAGCTTAGAGAGGGCCCACCGGGAGACCCAGTACTTC. Translating it yields CASSLERAHRETQYF.

V usage is TRBV5-6 and J usage is TRBJ1-6; D is ambiguous. V was trimmed by 0 bases and J by 0 bases, leaving 10 bases between them. From germline, CDR1 is SGHDT and CDR2 YYEEEE. The CDR3 has 17 amino acids. The CDR3 DNA follows: TGTGCCAGCAGCTTGGAGTCCGGGCCCTCCTATAATTCACCCCTCCACTTT. It codes for CASSLESGPSYNSPLHF.